The 27 T cell receptor beta chains below come from one sample, sequenced in a study of cytomegalovirus exposure and HLA in healthy donors. The primer mix had 60 Vbeta and 13 Jbeta primers. Assay: immunoSEQ multiplex PCR; the TCRdb copy retains only in-frame clones and omits some. The table shows approximately 160,000 clones, with 68% occurring only once. The specimen sequenced was PBMCs. These receptors originate from a man in his fifties in good health and CMV-seronegative.

The J gene is TRBJ2-6, the V gene TRBV23-1; 9 nucleotides match TRBD1. TRBV23-1 is recorded as an ORF, its role being uncertain. CDR3 size: 16 residues. The junction had 8 bases not matched to a gene; V was cut back by 7 bases and J by 4 bases. The CDR3 is CASTWDREAGANVLTF. In DNA form, the CDR3 reads TGCGCCAGCACTTGGGACAGGGAGGCGGGGGCCAACGTCCTGACTTTC.

CDR3 amino acids: CASSRTGAGEKLFF. The CDR3 nucleotides read TGTGCCAGCTCACGGACAGGGGCGGGAGAAAAACTGTTTTTT. V and J are TRBV18 and TRBJ1-4; TRBD1 aligns across 9 bases. This CDR3 region has 14 residues. J was trimmed by 8 bases and V by 4 bases; bases with no gene match: 5. CDR1 KGHSH and CDR2 LQKENI come from the germline V gene. The variable domain in full, completed from reference TRBV18 and TRBJ1-4, reads NAGVMQNPRHLVRRRGQEARLRCSPMKGHSHVYWYRQLPEEGLKFMVYLQKENIIDESGMPKERFSAEFPKEGPSILRIQQVVRGDSAAYFCASSRTGAGEKLFFGSGTQLSVL.

V is TRBV28 and J is TRBJ1-3, with no clear D. This CDR3 region has 15 residues. Germline V gives CDR1 MDHEN, CDR2 SYDVKM. V was shortened by 6 bases and J by 4 bases, with 16 bases between the two germline ends. For the CDR3, the DNA is TGTGCCAGCAGATCTCGATTGACGACAGGAAACACCATATATTTT. Translating gives CASRSRLTTGNTIYF.

This clone was seen a single time. The gene calls are TRBV2 and TRBJ1-6, with a tentative D call TRBD1 (5 bases). CDR3 size: 13 residues. In germline, CDR1 is SNHLY, CDR2 FYNNEI. The V and J ends lost 11 bases and 7 bases respectively, with 15 bases between them. CDR3 loop: CADREGRNSPLHF. The CDR3 DNA reads TGTGCCGACCGGGAGGGACGAAATTCACCCCTCCACTTT.

This clone was detected a few times. The chain links TRBV4-1 to TRBJ2-5, with a tentative D call TRBD1 (6 bases). CDR3 length: 15 residues. The ends were cut back, 4 bases at V and 1 base at J, with 13 bases in the middle. Germline V gives CDR1 MGHRA, CDR2 YSYEKL. The CDR3 is CASSLFGQTQETQYF. The CDR3 DNA sequence: TGCGCCAGCAGCCTTTTCGGACAGACCCAAGAGACCCAGTACTTC.

This chain uses TRBV11-2 with TRBJ2-2; 7 bases agree with TRBD1. CDR1 and CDR2 (germline): SGHAT, FQNNGV. CDR3 length equals 14 residues. Germline trimming cut 3 bases from V and 6 bases from J; bases unmatched to any gene: 4. CDR3 sequence reads: CASSFDRVAGELFF. The DNA of the CDR3 is TGTGCCAGCAGCTTTGACAGGGTGGCCGGGGAGCTGTTTTTT.

This clone appeared once. The rearrangement uses TRBV7-9 and TRBJ2-2, with 7 positions matching TRBD2. Germline CDR1 SEHNR, CDR2 FQNEAQ (reference sequence). The CDR3 totals 15 residues. J was trimmed by 5 bases and V by 5 bases; bases with no gene match: 8. This CDR3 reads CASSPAPGGTGELFF. The CDR3 nucleotides read TGTGCCAGCAGCCCAGCCCCGGGGGGAACCGGGGAGCTGTTTTTT.

The chain recombines TRBV5-4 with TRBJ1-2; TRBD1 is a possible D gene (5 bases). The V gene's germline CDR1 is SGHNT and CDR2 YYREEE (reference sequence). Trimming pared 6 bases from V and 3 bases from J, leaving 15 bases between. CDR3 length: 14 amino acids. Written as DNA, the CDR3 is TGTGCCAGCACCCAAGACCGGGGGGACTATGGCTACACCTTC. Amino acid sequence: CASTQDRGDYGYTF.

Written as DNA, the CDR3 is TGTGCCAGGACAGGAGACAACTATGGCTACACCTTC. Translation: CARTGDNYGYTF. The chain joins TRBV7-2 to TRBJ1-2; D might be TRBD1 (6 bases). There are 12 residues in the CDR3. V lost 9 bases and J 2 bases, leaving 10 bases between the germline ends. The germline CDR1 and CDR2 sequences are SGHTA and FQGNSA.

V usage is TRBV5-1 and J usage is TRBJ2-2, with 7 bases matching TRBD1. Germline V lookup: CDR1 SGHRS, CDR2 YFSETQ. Trimming removed 3 bases from V and 4 bases from J; junction bases left unmatched: 9. This CDR3 contains 16 residues. CDR3 in DNA: TGCGCCAGCAGCTCCTCAAGGGGGCTAGGCACCGGGGAGCTGTTTTTT. The encoded protein is CASSSSRGLGTGELFF.

In DNA form, the CDR3 reads TGTGCCTGCATCGAAAACGGCGGGGGTCTGTATACGCAGTATTTT. It translates to CACIENGGGLYTQYF. This rearrangement joins TRBV6-1 to TRBJ2-3, with 7 bases matching TRBD2. Looked up from germline, CDR1 is MNHNS and CDR2 is SASEGT. The CDR3 covers 15 residues. Trimming cost V 11 bases and J 7 bases; bases outside gene matches: 18.

The chain employs TRBV2 and TRBJ2-7; 11 bases map to TRBD2. V shed 3 bases, J shed 4 bases, and the junction held 2 bases outside the gene matches. Germline CDR1 and CDR2: SNHLY and FYNNEI. CDR3 length: 14 residues. Written as DNA, the CDR3 is TGTGCCAGCAGTGAGGGGACTAGCGGTTACGAGCAGTACTTC. Residues: CASSEGTSGYEQYF.

This chain links TRBV28 with TRBJ2-7; 8 bases match TRBD1. The CDR3 contains 16 residues. After removal of 7 bases from V and 2 bases from J, the junction contained 13 bases not matched to a gene. Germline CDR1 MDHEN, CDR2 SYDVKM. In DNA form, the CDR3 reads TGTGCCAGCACCGTGACAGGGGTGATGGTGGCCTACGAGCAGTACTTC. Amino acids: CASTVTGVMVAYEQYF.

A few counts support this clone. This chain uses TRBV29-1 with TRBJ1-2; possibly TRBD1 for D (6 bases). This CDR3 comprises 13 residues. CDR1 and CDR2 from the germline V gene are SQVTM and ANQGSEA. Trimming shortened V by 6 bases and J by 3 bases, and 14 bases separated the two germline ends. The CDR3 protein is CSVAPAGDYGYTF. The CDR3 DNA reads as TGCAGCGTCGCCCCCGCAGGGGACTATGGCTACACCTTC.

CDR3 nucleotides: TGTGCCAGCAGCTTAGTTCAGGACAGGGGGTTTGAAGCTTTCTTT. It yields the protein CASSLVQDRGFEAFF. The chain combines TRBV7-2 with TRBJ1-1, with 10 bases identical to TRBD1. This CDR3 has 15 residues. Germline V gives CDR1 SGHTA, CDR2 FQGNSA. V trimming: 1 base; J trimming: 7 bases; junction bases outside the gene matches: 6. The entire variable domain, with the rest obtained from reference TRBV7-2 and TRBJ1-1, is as follows: GAGVSQSPSNKVTEKGKDVELRCDPISGHTALYWYRQSLGQGLEFLIYFQGNSAPDKSGLPSDRFSAERTGGSVSTLTIQRTQQEDSAVYLCASSLVQDRGFEAFFGQGTRLTVV.

This chain links TRBV28 with TRBJ2-7; D unclear. The CDR3 loop spans 14 amino acids. Germline V gene data show CDR1 as MDHEN and CDR2 as SYDVKM. V was pared by 6 bases and J by 1 base, with 13 bases between. CDR3: CASSLLVPSYEQYF. The CDR3 nucleotides read TGTGCCAGCAGCCTATTGGTCCCGTCCTACGAGCAGTACTTC.

The chain couples TRBV7-9 to TRBJ2-7; TRBD2 matches 8 bases. The germline CDR1 and CDR2 sequences are SEHNR and FQNEAQ (reference sequence). V gave up 5 bases and J gave up 3 bases; unmatched junction bases: 6. The CDR3 length is 14 residues. CDR3 amino acids: CASSREGSSYEQYF. CDR3 in DNA: TGTGCCAGCAGCCGGGAGGGTTCGAGCTACGAGCAGTACTTC.

This clone was seen more than once but under ten times. The rearrangement uses TRBV19 and TRBJ2-3; no firm D call. V was pared by 5 bases and J by 0 bases, with 9 bases between. This CDR3 is built from 14 residues. Germline CDR1 and CDR2: LNHDA and SQIVND (reference sequence). CDR3 coding DNA: TGTGCCAGTAGTGACGACACAAGCACAGATACGCAGTATTTT. This translates into CASSDDTSTDTQYF.

CDR3 coding DNA: TGTGCCAGCAGTTATGGGGGGAACGGGGCATCCTACGAGCAGTACTTC. Encoded protein: CASSYGGNGASYEQYF. The rearrangement joins TRBV6-5 to TRBJ2-7; possibly TRBD2 for D (6 bases). In germline, CDR1 is MNHEY, CDR2 SVGAGI. The V end was cut by 3 bases, the J end by 1 base, with 16 bases between. The CDR3 is 16 residues long.

This sequence joins TRBV4-1 and TRBJ2-6; TRBD1 matches 7 bases. Germline loops: CDR1 MGHRA, CDR2 YSYEKL. This CDR3 comprises 14 residues. Trimming at V came to 1 base and at J to 10 bases, leaving 4 bases not matched to a gene. This CDR3 reads CASSQVGTANVLTF. The CDR3 DNA sequence: TGCGCCAGCAGCCAAGTCGGGACAGCGAACGTCCTGACTTTC.

The CDR3 DNA reads as TGTGCCAGCAGCTTCTCCGGGACTAGCGGGGGGGCCTACAATGAGCAGTTCTTC. Its translation: CASSFSGTSGGAYNEQFF. This sequence joins TRBV11-3 and TRBJ2-1, with 16 bases identical to TRBD2. The CDR3 spans 18 residues. Germline values: CDR1 SGHNT, CDR2 YENEEA. Trimming removed 3 bases from V and 2 bases from J; junction bases left unmatched: 4. The full variable domain, with the rest looked up from reference TRBV11-3 and TRBJ2-1, is EAGVVQSPRYKIIEKKQPVAFWCNPISGHNTLYWYLQNLGQGPELLIRYENEEAVDDSQLPKDRFSAERLKGVDSTLKIQPAELGDSAVYLCASSFSGTSGGAYNEQFFGPGTRLTVL.

This chain links TRBV6-6 with TRBJ2-3, with TRBD1 as a possible D gene (6 bases). Germline-derived CDR1 and CDR2 are MNHNY and SVGAGI (reference sequence). The ends were cut back, 2 bases at V and 0 bases at J, with 6 bases in the middle. The CDR3 has 14 amino acids. CDR3 sequence reads: CASSYDRSTDTQYF. Here the CDR3 DNA reads TGTGCCAGCAGTTACGACAGGAGCACAGATACGCAGTATTTT.

J is TRBJ1-6 and V is TRBV27; D might be TRBD1 (5 bases). The V gene's germline CDR1 is MNHEY and CDR2 SMNVEV (reference sequence). V dropped 2 bases and J dropped 10 bases, with 9 bases sitting between them. The CDR3 contains 13 residues. CDR3 sequence: CASSLEQGSPLHF. CDR3 nucleotides: TGTGCCAGCAGTTTAGAGCAGGGATCACCCCTCCACTTT.

This chain uses TRBV4-3 with TRBJ2-7, with 7 bases fitting TRBD1. V trimming: 1 base; J trimming: 0 bases; junction bases outside the gene matches: 0. Germline V gene data show CDR1 as LGHNA and CDR2 as YSLEER. The CDR3 has 14 amino acids. CDR3 coding DNA: TGCGCCAGCAGCCAAGGGGACAGCTCCTACGAGCAGTACTTC. Protein product: CASSQGDSSYEQYF.

V usage is TRBV18 and J usage is TRBJ1-2; TRBD1 matches at 8 bases. The germline gives CDR1 KGHSH, CDR2 LQKENI. V lost 5 bases and J lost 7; bases outside the gene matches: 9. The CDR3 totals 14 residues. DNA for the CDR3: TGTGCCAGCTCAACCGGACAGGGTGGGAGTGGCTACACCTTC. Translated, it gives CASSTGQGGSGYTF.

This clone has just one count. V is TRBV5-1 and J is TRBJ2-1, with D perhaps matching TRBD2 (6 bases). With 0 bases removed from V and 4 bases from J, the gap between germline ends came to 11 bases. Germline assignment: CDR1 SGHRS and CDR2 YFSETQ. This CDR3 is 15 amino acids long. The CDR3 sequence is CASSLGGDPYNEQFF. The DNA of the CDR3 is TGCGCCAGCAGCTTGGGGGGGGATCCGTACAATGAGCAGTTCTTC. Looking up the rest from reference TRBV5-1 and TRBJ2-1 gives the full variable domain: KAGVTQTPRYLIKTRGQQVTLSCSPISGHRSVSWYQQTPGQGLQFLFEYFSETQRNKGNFPGRFSGRQFSNSRSEMNVSTLELGDSALYLCASSLGGDPYNEQFFGPGTRLTVL.

The rearrangement uses TRBV11-2 and TRBJ1-4; no reliable D call. V gave up 5 bases and J gave up 4 bases, with 14 bases separating them. The CDR3 has 15 amino acids. The germline V gene encodes CDR1 SGHAT and CDR2 FQNNGV. CDR3 amino acids: CASSPAERNNEKLFF. For the CDR3, the DNA is TGTGCCAGCAGCCCCGCTGAGCGGAATAATGAAAAACTGTTTTTT. The full variable domain, rest sourced from reference TRBV11-2 and TRBJ1-4, is EAGVAQSPRYKIIEKRQSVAFWCNPISGHATLYWYQQILGQGPKLLIQFQNNGVVDDSQLPKDRFSAERLKGVDSTLKIQPAKLEDSAVYLCASSPAERNNEKLFFGSGTQLSVL.